Below are 32 T cell receptor beta chains sequenced from a single sample in a study of PD-1 blockade in classical Hodgkin lymphoma. Using immunoSEQ multiplex PCR, the repertoire was profiled, and TCRdb retains in-frame clones only, with some absent. The profile shows tens of thousands of clones, more than 70% of them singletons. As to time point: cycle 4 day 1 (C4D1), after more than five weeks of nivolumab. In every patient, relapse followed autologous stem cell transplantation, while exposure to brentuximab vedotin differed. The specimen comprised peripheral blood mononuclear cells (PBMCs), sampled before the fourth cycle of nivolumab. The receptors were sampled from a human donor with classical Hodgkin lymphoma.

The chain carries TRBV7-9 and TRBJ1-2, with 7 bases fitting TRBD1. The V gene's germline CDR1 is SEHNR and CDR2 FQNEAQ (reference sequence). CDR3 length: 13 amino acids. Germline trimming cut 5 bases from V and 4 bases from J; bases unmatched to any gene: 4. The CDR3 nucleotides are TGTGCCAGCAGCCGCGGGACAGCCTATGGCTACACCTTC. Amino acids: CASSRGTAYGYTF.

The J gene is TRBJ2-7, the V gene TRBV19; 8 positions match TRBD2. The CDR3 is 16 residues long. From germline, CDR1 is LNHDA and CDR2 SQIVND (reference sequence). The V gene end was trimmed by 5 bases and the J gene end by 3 bases; junction bases not matched to a gene: 12. Written as DNA, the CDR3 is TGTGCCAGTAGTGACTTGGCGGGGGGACCGAACTACGAGCAGTACTTC. This sequence encodes CASSDLAGGPNYEQYF.

The chain joins TRBV20-1 to TRBJ2-7; possibly TRBD1 for D (5 bases). Germline V lookup: CDR1 DFQATT, CDR2 SNEGSKA (reference sequence). Trimming stripped 6 bases from V and 3 bases from J, with 9 bases between. The CDR3 consists of 11 residues. CDR3 DNA: TGCAGTGCCATTAGGGGCTACGAGCAGTACTTC. This encodes CSAIRGYEQYF.

This chain joins TRBV7-9 and TRBJ1-2; no clear D. CDR1 is SEHNR and CDR2 is FQNEAQ in the germline V gene (reference sequence). V was shortened by 8 bases and J by 0 bases, with 13 bases between the two germline ends. The CDR3 runs to 14 residues. The CDR3: CASLRPQTNYGYTF. The CDR3 bases are TGTGCCAGCCTAAGACCCCAGACTAACTATGGCTACACCTTC.

This chain uses TRBV27 with TRBJ2-7; TRBD1 matches 7 bases. The CDR3 sequence is 14 residues long. J lost 7 bases, V lost 5 bases, and 11 bases had no gene match. Per germline, CDR1 MNHEY and CDR2 SMNVEV (reference sequence). CDR3 sequence (DNA): TGTGCCAGCAGTCGCCCCGGGACAGAAAAAGAGCAGTACTTC. It is translated as CASSRPGTEKEQYF.

The chain combines TRBV5-1 with TRBJ1-4; D is perhaps TRBD1 (6 bases). V dropped 0 bases and J dropped 7 bases, with 16 bases sitting between them. Germline CDR1 is SGHRS and CDR2 is YFSETQ. The CDR3 contains 16 residues. CDR3 sequence: CASSLAAGAVAEKLFF. In DNA, the CDR3 is TGCGCCAGCAGCTTGGCGGCAGGGGCGGTAGCTGAAAAACTGTTTTTT.

This clone was counted between two and nine times. The chain is built from TRBV7-6 and TRBJ1-5; the D is unclear. The ends were cut back, 2 bases at V and 6 bases at J, with 5 bases in the middle. The CDR3 has 12 amino acids. Per the germline V gene, CDR1 is SGHVS and CDR2 is FNYEAQ. CDR3 sequence: CASSLPGQPQHF. CDR3 DNA sequence: TGTGCCAGCAGCTTACCCGGTCAGCCCCAGCATTTT.

The chain's CDR3 is CAISRGAGGPTDTQYF. As DNA, the CDR3 is TGTGCCATCAGCCGAGGAGCGGGAGGGCCCACAGATACGCAGTATTTT. J is TRBJ2-3 and V is TRBV10-3; 10 positions match TRBD2. The J segment lost 2 bases and the V segment lost 6 bases, leaving 8 bases of the junction unmatched. The CDR3 has 16 residues. Germline lookup yields CDR1 ENHRY and CDR2 SYGVKD.

The V and J genes are TRBV5-6 and TRBJ2-3, with D unresolved. Germline V lookup: CDR1 SGHDT, CDR2 YYEEEE. Trimming removed 3 bases at V and 5 bases at J, with 16 bases between. The CDR3 covers 15 residues. As DNA, the CDR3 is TGTGCCAGCAGCTACATCGCCATGGGGATAGATACGCAGTATTTT. It is translated as CASSYIAMGIDTQYF.

This chain connects TRBV4-3 to TRBJ1-2; D call uncertain. The CDR3 consists of 15 residues. Per germline, CDR1 LGHNA and CDR2 YSLEER. V was cut by 3 bases and J by 4 bases, with 15 bases left in between. The CDR3 loop reads CASSHGRNLAYGYTF. CDR3 sequence (DNA): TGCGCCAGCAGCCATGGGAGGAATCTGGCCTATGGCTACACCTTC.

The chain recombines TRBV10-3 with TRBJ1-2, with D perhaps TRBD1 (5 bases). Germline loops: CDR1 ENHRY, CDR2 SYGVKD. The CDR3 covers 15 residues. V lost 1 base to trimming and J lost 2 bases, with 11 bases between them. The CDR3 sequence is CAISEFVQDNYGYTF. The CDR3, as DNA: TGTGCCATCAGTGAGTTCGTACAGGACAACTATGGCTACACCTTC.

The V and J genes are TRBV7-6 and TRBJ2-2; D not resolved. The CDR3 consists of 13 residues. The V end was cut by 1 base, the J end by 6 bases, with 6 bases between. Germline loops: CDR1 SGHVS, CDR2 FNYEAQ. CDR3 residues: CASSLDRAGELFF. In DNA, the CDR3 is TGTGCCAGCAGCTTAGATAGGGCCGGGGAGCTGTTTTTT.

The chain links TRBV5-1 to TRBJ2-7, with 7 nucleotides matching TRBD1. V lost 3 bases and J lost 3; bases outside the gene matches: 9. There are 15 residues in the CDR3. The germline V gene has CDR1 SGHRS and CDR2 YFSETQ. CDR3 DNA sequence: TGCGCCAGCAGCTCACTCCGGGACAGATTCTACGAGCAGTACTTC. This translates into CASSSLRDRFYEQYF.

This clone has just a few counts. A read error likely explains this, since a far larger clone differs by one base. The identical CDR3 is also encoded by other nucleotide sequences in the sample. V is TRBV5-4 and J is TRBJ1-1; possible D gene TRBD1, 5 bases. The length of the CDR3 is 13 residues. The germline V gene has CDR1 SGHNT and CDR2 YYREEE (reference sequence). Trimming took 4 bases from V and 1 from J, leaving 8 bases between them. CDR3 in DNA: TGTGCCAGCAGCGCGGACACGAACACTGAAGCTTTCTTT. Its translation: CASSADTNTEAFF.

The chain uses TRBV29-1 and TRBJ1-3; D is possibly TRBD1 (5 bases). The V end was cut by 7 bases, the J end by 0 bases, with 10 bases between. Germline values: CDR1 SQVTM, CDR2 ANQGSEA. CDR3 length: 13 amino acids. The CDR3 sequence is CSASGYSGNTIYF. The CDR3 DNA is TGCAGCGCCTCAGGGTACTCTGGAAACACCATATATTTT. Based on the CDR3 plus reference TRBV29-1 and TRBJ1-3, the full variable domain is SAVISQKPSRDICQRGTSLTIQCQVDSQVTMMFWYRQQPGQSLTLIATANQGSEATYESGFVIDKFPISRPNLTFSTLTVSNMSPEDSSIYLCSASGYSGNTIYFGEGSWLTVV.

This CDR3 is CASSLAGGQETQYF. The CDR3 nucleotides read TGTGCCAGCTCACTAGCGGGGGGTCAAGAGACCCAGTACTTC. V gene TRBV18 combines with J gene TRBJ2-5; 10 nucleotides match TRBD2. The CDR3 covers 14 residues. Germline V gene lookup returns CDR1 KGHSH and CDR2 LQKENI. V shed 4 bases and J 2 bases; nucleotides not matched to a gene: 1.

The rearrangement joins TRBV4-2 to TRBJ1-2; D perhaps matches TRBD1 (5 bases). With 0 bases removed from V and 4 bases from J, the gap between germline ends came to 12 bases. CDR1 and CDR2 from the germline V gene are LGHNA and YNFKEQ. This CDR3 has 15 amino acids. CDR3: CASSQEPGTGYGYTF. The CDR3 nucleotides are TGTGCCAGCAGCCAAGAACCAGGGACGGGCTATGGCTACACCTTC.

In DNA, the CDR3 is TGTGCCATCAGCCGGGGGACTAGCGGGAGTTATGAGCAGTTCTTC. Its protein product is CAISRGTSGSYEQFF. The J gene is TRBJ2-1, the V gene TRBV10-3, with 14 bases lining up with TRBD2. Unmatched junction bases numbered 6, after V lost 6 bases and J lost 8 bases. The CDR3 has 15 amino acids. Germline CDR1 is ENHRY and CDR2 is SYGVKD.

This chain uses TRBV5-1 with TRBJ2-7; D gene uncertain. Germline V gene sequence: CDR1 SGHRS, CDR2 YFSETQ. Between the trimmed V and J ends, which lost 1 base and 4 bases, there was a span of 15 bases. There are 15 residues in the CDR3. Here the CDR3 DNA reads TGCGCCAGCAGCTTGTTATTGGGGATAGGGTACGAGCAGTACTTC. It translates to CASSLLLGIGYEQYF. The complete variable domain, with remaining parts taken from reference TRBV5-1 and TRBJ2-7, reads KAGVTQTPRYLIKTRGQQVTLSCSPISGHRSVSWYQQTPGQGLQFLFEYFSETQRNKGNFPGRFSGRQFSNSRSEMNVSTLELGDSALYLCASSLLLGIGYEQYFGPGTRLTVT.

V and J are TRBV6-6 and TRBJ1-5; the match to TRBD1 covers 7 bases. The ends lost 2 bases at V and 2 bases at J; junction bases unmatched: 3. The CDR3 has 15 amino acids. Germline V CDR1 and CDR2: MNHNY, SVGAGI (reference sequence). The DNA for the CDR3 is TGTGCCAGCAGTTACCAGGGGGAGGGCAATCAGCCCCAGCATTTT. Protein product: CASSYQGEGNQPQHF.

This clone occurred once. V gene TRBV6-5 combines with J gene TRBJ2-2, with D possibly TRBD2 on 6 matching bases. Trimming removed 11 bases at V and 0 bases at J, with 16 bases between. The CDR3 is 15 residues long. Germline CDR1 reads MNHEY; CDR2 reads SVGAGI. The CDR3 nucleotides read TGTGCCGTAGCTCCGTGGAGGGCGAACACCGGGGAGCTGTTTTTT. It yields the protein CAVAPWRANTGELFF.

This sequence joins TRBV4-1 and TRBJ2-3; TRBD1 agrees at 8 bases. Trimming cost V 4 bases and J 0 bases; bases outside gene matches: 6. Germline V gives CDR1 MGHRA, CDR2 YSYEKL. This CDR3 region has 16 residues. The CDR3 is CASSPYRGTSTDTQYF. The CDR3 DNA reads as TGCGCCAGCAGCCCGTACAGGGGGACTAGCACAGATACGCAGTATTTT.

The V gene is TRBV6-5, the J gene TRBJ2-3; 8 positions agree with TRBD2. J gave up 5 bases and V 5 bases, and 6 bases lay outside the gene matches. The germline V gene encodes CDR1 MNHEY and CDR2 SVGAGI. There are 14 residues in the CDR3. CDR3 region: CASSLGLARDTQYF. CDR3 sequence (DNA): TGTGCCAGCAGTCTTGGACTAGCAAGAGATACGCAGTATTTT.

The chain has TRBV19 and TRBJ2-7; TRBD1 might be the D (5 bases). Trimming took 3 bases from V and 0 from J, leaving 12 bases between them. The CDR3 is made up of 15 amino acids. The germline CDR1 and CDR2 sequences are LNHDA and SQIVND (reference sequence). CDR3 sequence (DNA): TGTGCCAGTAGTATTGCTGGGGCTAGCTCCTACGAGCAGTACTTC. This gives the protein CASSIAGASSYEQYF.

The rearrangement joins TRBV10-3 to TRBJ2-5, with a weak D call TRBD1 (6 bases). The CDR3 has 16 residues. The germline V and J ends were trimmed by 2 bases and 0 bases, with 13 bases remaining between them. Germline V gene data show CDR1 as ENHRY and CDR2 as SYGVKD. CDR3 bases: TGTGCCATCAGTGAGCGGGACACACGGTACCAAGAGACCCAGTACTTC. Translation: CAISERDTRYQETQYF.

The chain couples TRBV18 to TRBJ2-7; no firm D call. The CDR3 is 12 amino acids. CDR1 and CDR2 from the germline V gene are KGHSH and LQKENI. V shed 3 bases and J shed 6 bases, with 9 bases lying between them. The CDR3 coding sequence is TGTGCCAGCTCACCCGGTCTACGCGAGCAGTACTTC. It specifies CASSPGLREQYF.

This chain joins TRBV25-1 and TRBJ2-7; 8 nucleotides line up with TRBD1. CDR3 length: 16 residues. Per germline, CDR1 MGHDK and CDR2 SYGVNS. With V trimmed by 4 bases and J by 2 bases, 10 bases remained unmatched. This chain's CDR3 is CASSGQFRGPTYEQYF. In DNA, the CDR3 is TGTGCCAGCAGTGGCCAATTCAGGGGGCCCACCTACGAGCAGTACTTC.

This chain uses TRBV7-9 with TRBJ1-2; 10 bases align to TRBD1. V lost 3 bases to trimming and J lost 3 bases; unmatched junction nucleotides: 1. In germline, CDR1 is SEHNR, CDR2 FQNEAQ (reference sequence). The CDR3 sequence is 14 residues long. This CDR3 is CASSLGTGDYGYTF. CDR3 DNA: TGTGCCAGCAGCTTGGGGACAGGGGACTATGGCTACACCTTC.

This clone was seen only once. V usage is TRBV19 and J usage is TRBJ1-1, with 7 nucleotides matching TRBD1. With V trimmed by 10 bases and J by 4 bases, 12 bases remained unmatched. Germline V gene lookup returns CDR1 LNHDA and CDR2 SQIVND (reference sequence). The CDR3 runs to 14 residues. The CDR3 sequence: CATRRGGAGTEAFF. The CDR3, as DNA: TGTGCCACCCGACGAGGGGGCGCGGGCACTGAAGCTTTCTTT.

The V gene is TRBV6-5, the J gene TRBJ2-5; unclear D gene. Germline-derived CDR1 and CDR2 are MNHEY and SVGAGI. V dropped 7 bases and J dropped 3 bases, with 12 bases sitting between them. The CDR3 contains 13 residues. The CDR3 sequence is CASNKILEETQYF. The CDR3 DNA follows: TGTGCCAGCAATAAGATCCTGGAAGAGACCCAGTACTTC.

V and J are TRBV7-6 and TRBJ2-7; TRBD2 aligns across 11 bases. The CDR3 extends over 17 amino acids. V shed 5 bases and J 1 base; nucleotides not matched to a gene: 10. The germline V gene has CDR1 SGHVS and CDR2 FNYEAQ. In DNA form, the CDR3 reads TGTGCCAGCAGCCCTCAACTAGCGGGAGAGCTTTCCTACGAGCAGTACTTC. This encodes CASSPQLAGELSYEQYF.

This clone was seen only once. The CDR3 region is CASSLMEGQGYTF. Here the CDR3 DNA reads TGTGCCAGCAGCTTAATGGAAGGACAAGGCTACACCTTC. This chain joins TRBV7-3 and TRBJ1-2, with D possibly TRBD1 on 5 matching bases. In germline, CDR1 is SGHTA, CDR2 FQGTGA. Trimming cost V 1 base and J 8 bases, with 11 bases left between them. The CDR3 is made up of 13 amino acids.